This is a list of T cell receptor beta chains from one sample in a study of Ad26.COV2.S vaccination and SARS-CoV-2 variants. Assay used: immunoSEQ multiplex PCR; TCRdb lists only in-frame clones, some missing. Counted here are about 440,000 clones, 80% to 95% occurring once; the ten biggest clones make up about 4.1%. The material sequenced was peripheral blood, taken in a trial of Ad26.COV2.S vaccine versus placebo. Receptors were obtained from a person between 18 and 65 years old who received the Ad26.COV2.S COVID-19 vaccine or a placebo. Each CDR3 is given with its conserved first and last residue. D genes are given only for firm matches. Rows give clone size only sometimes, using once, few, many, or a class for an expanded clone.

D gene	V gene	J gene	clone size	CDR3 protein	CDR3 DNA
TRBD2	TRBV4-2	TRBJ2-7	-	CASSPGLAFSSYEQYF	TGTGCCAGCAGCCCGGGACTAGCGTTTTCATCCTACGAGCAGTACTTC
-	TRBV9	TRBJ2-7	-	CASSVDGGFYYEQYF	TGTGCCAGCAGCGTAGACGGGGGTTTTTACTACGAGCAGTACTTC
TRBD1	TRBV6-2/TRBV6-3	TRBJ2-2	-	CASSFQNRGLVGELFF	TGTGCCAGCAGTTTTCAGAACAGGGGGCTAGTCGGGGAGCTGTTTTTT
TRBD2	TRBV5-6	TRBJ2-7	-	CASSRVGTSAFYEQYF	TGTGCCAGCAGCCGCGTCGGGACTAGCGCCTTCTACGAGCAGTACTTC
-	TRBV23-1	TRBJ1-3	-	CASSQSDTSGNTIYF	TGCGCCAGCAGTCAATCGGACACCTCTGGAAACACCATATATTTT
TRBD1	TRBV28	TRBJ1-2	few	CASEDRNNYGYTF	TGTGCCAGCGAGGACAGGAATAACTATGGCTACACCTTC
-	TRBV19	TRBJ2-5	-	CASSVDGQETQYF	TGTGCCAGTAGTGTAGACGGCCAAGAGACCCAGTACTTC
-	TRBV5-4	TRBJ1-6	-	CASSLLVGGLTEESPLHF	TGTGCCAGCAGCTTGTTAGTTGGGGGGCTGACCGAGGAGTCACCCCTCCACTTT
-	TRBV7-8	TRBJ2-3	-	CASSLGAGTPDTWAQYF	TGTGCCAGCAGCTTAGGCGCCGGGACTCCCGATACTTGGGCGCAGTATTTT
-	TRBV7-9	TRBJ1-4	-	CASSPVREKLFF	TGTGCCAGCAGCCCCGTTCGGGAAAAACTGTTTTTT
-	TRBV5-6	TRBJ2-7	-	CASSKDRRFEQYF	TGTGCCAGCAGCAAAGACAGGCGGTTCGAGCAGTACTTC
-	TRBV27	TRBJ2-3	-	CASSSLRGANTDTQYF	TGTGCCAGCAGTTCCCTCAGGGGAGCAAACACAGATACGCAGTATTTT
TRBD2	TRBV29-1	TRBJ2-7	-	CSAARLAGAGRSYEQYF	TGCAGCGCCGCTCGGCTAGCGGGAGCCGGCCGGTCCTACGAGCAGTACTTC
-	TRBV28	TRBJ2-5	-	CASSLAGPGGSETQYF	TGTGCCAGCAGTTTGGCAGGCCCAGGGGGGTCAGAGACCCAGTACTTC
-	TRBV2	TRBJ2-7	-	CASNHGRQGSYEQYF	TGTGCCAGCAATCACGGACGCCAGGGATCCTACGAGCAGTACTTC
-	TRBV5-4	TRBJ2-3	-	CATASSRGGPDTQYF	TGTGCCACCGCCTCGTCCAGGGGGGGTCCAGATACGCAGTATTTT
TRBD2	TRBV18	TRBJ2-1	-	CASSRGTSGSYNEQFF	TGTGCCAGCTCACGCGGGACTAGCGGTTCCTACAATGAGCAGTTCTTC
-	TRBV10-3	TRBJ2-3	-	CAVRDGLRSTDTQYF	TGTGCCGTTAGGGACGGACTCCGAAGCACAGATACGCAGTATTTT
-	TRBV19	TRBJ2-7	-	CATADRSSYEQYF	TGTGCCACAGCAGACCGGAGCTCCTACGAGCAGTACTTC
TRBD1	TRBV27	TRBJ1-2	-	CASSGRQGVAGYTF	TGTGCCAGCAGTGGTCGACAGGGGGTGGCTGGCTACACCTTC
TRBD2	TRBV7-6	TRBJ2-1	-	CASSSRLAGGPGNEQFF	TGTGCCAGCAGCTCGAGACTAGCGGGAGGGCCGGGCAATGAGCAGTTCTTC
-	TRBV28	TRBJ2-1	once	CASSALGVDPDEQFF	TGTGCCAGCAGTGCCCTAGGTGTGGATCCTGATGAGCAGTTCTTC
-	TRBV7-2	TRBJ1-3	few	CASSLGLSGNTIYF	TGTGCCAGCAGCTTAGGCCTCTCTGGAAACACCATATATTTT
-	TRBV6-7	TRBJ1-4	once	CASSYSTNEKLFF	TGTGCCAGCAGTTACTCAACTAATGAAAAACTGTTTTTT
-	TRBV29-1	TRBJ1-3	once	CSVVDRTGNTIYF	TGCAGCGTTGTTGACAGAACTGGAAACACCATATATTTT
-	TRBV7-9	TRBJ1-5	few	CASSLDGVGNQPQHF	TGTGCCAGCAGCTTAGATGGGGTTGGGAATCAGCCCCAGCATTTT
TRBD2	TRBV28	TRBJ2-1	-	CASSLRGRAANEQFF	TGTGCCAGCAGTTTGCGAGGGAGGGCCGCTAATGAGCAGTTCTTC
TRBD2	TRBV5-1	TRBJ2-1	-	CASSIGAGGRDEQFF	TGCGCCAGCAGCATAGGAGCGGGAGGGAGGGATGAGCAGTTCTTC
TRBD2	TRBV28	TRBJ2-7	-	CASSFRKLLAGERVNEQYF	TGTGCCAGCAGTTTTCGGAAGCTATTAGCGGGAGAGAGGGTTAACGAGCAGTACTTC
-	TRBV28	TRBJ2-4	-	CASSPPQGLVLAKNIQYF	TGTGCCAGCAGTCCCCCCCAGGGTTTGGTCCTAGCCAAAAACATTCAGTACTTC
-	TRBV6-6	TRBJ1-1	-	CASSPHLNTEAFF	TGTGCCAGCAGTCCCCATTTGAACACTGAAGCTTTCTTT
TRBD1	TRBV24-1	TRBJ2-5	-	CATSDLQGSGETQYF	TGTGCCACCAGTGATCTACAGGGGAGTGGGGAGACCCAGTACTTC
-	TRBV15	TRBJ1-1	-	CATSRDAGEAFF	TGTGCCACCAGCAGAGATGCGGGTGAAGCTTTCTTT
-	TRBV2	TRBJ1-5	-	CASRPLGGAGQPQHF	TGTGCCAGCAGGCCCCTGGGGGGGGCTGGGCAGCCCCAGCATTTT
-	TRBV5-6	TRBJ2-7	-	CASSPFPDQRLYYEQYF	TGTGCCAGCAGCCCTTTCCCGGACCAGAGACTTTACTACGAGCAGTACTTC
TRBD2	TRBV6-2/TRBV6-3	TRBJ2-1	-	CASSSWGLAGGPGSDEQFF	TGTGCCAGCAGTTCGTGGGGACTAGCGGGAGGGCCCGGGTCCGATGAGCAGTTCTTC
-	TRBV28	TRBJ1-5	-	CASSERVTQPQHF	TGTGCCAGCAGTGAAAGGGTAACTCAGCCCCAGCATTTT
TRBD1	TRBV5-6	TRBJ1-2	-	CASSLVTGENTF	TGTGCCAGCAGCTTGGTTACAGGGGAGAACACCTTC
-	TRBV7-8	TRBJ2-6	-	CASSLGGNLGANVLTF	TGTGCCAGCAGCTTAGGGGGTAACCTTGGGGCCAACGTCCTGACTTTC
-	TRBV20-1	TRBJ1-1	-	CSASDTEAFF	TGCAGTGCTAGTGACACTGAAGCTTTCTTT
-	TRBV23-1	TRBJ2-5	-	CASSHSCGRAQGGETQYF	TGCGCCAGCAGTCACTCCTGCGGTAGGGCGCAGGGTGGAGAGACCCAGTACTTC
TRBD1	TRBV2	TRBJ1-4	-	CASSAILQGAFEKLFF	TGTGCCAGCAGTGCAATTTTACAGGGGGCGTTTGAAAAACTGTTTTTT
-	TRBV28	TRBJ2-7	-	CASSSGRSSYLSYEQYF	TGTGCCAGCAGTTCGGGACGTTCCAGCTATCTAAGTTACGAGCAGTACTTC
TRBD1	TRBV15	TRBJ2-1	once	CATSRPGQTGDEQFF	TGTGCCACCAGCAGACCGGGACAGACTGGGGATGAGCAGTTCTTC